This TCR beta chain derives from a study of CD8+ T cells in alopecia areata. V shed 4 bases, J shed 2 bases, and the junction held 4 bases outside the gene matches. CDR1 and CDR2 from the germline V gene are SGHRS and YFSETQ. CDR3 length: 16 amino acids. Sequencing templates came from extracted RNA that was reverse transcribed into cDNA. Method: immunoSEQ multiplex PCR; TCRdb's copy keeps in-frame clones and lacks some. The sample includes fewer than 150,000 clones, 58% of them seen just once. Peripheral blood and lesional scalp punch biopsies were taken from alopecia areata patients. The rearrangement links TRBV5-1 to TRBJ1-4; 11 bases agree with TRBD1. This material consisted of CD4+ T cells sorted from blood, taken at week 0. The TCR originated in a human donor with alopecia areata. The CDR3 protein is CASSRTGGTTNEKLFF. The CDR3 region has the DNA TGCGCCAGCAGCAGGACAGGGGGCACGACTAATGAAAAACTGTTTTTT.